The sequence of this T cell receptor (beta chain) was determined in a study of CD8 T cells in Susac syndrome. Germline CDR1 reads SGHAT; CDR2 reads FQNNGV. The CDR3 extends over 17 amino acids. Trimming removed 6 bases from V and 0 bases from J, with 15 bases in between. When the RNA was reverse transcribed, random hexamers were used with an input of about 0.5 to 1 ug. TCRdb reprocessed the immunoSEQ multiplex PCR reads with MiXCR, giving one entry per CDR3 protein. The repertoire consists of about 27,000 distinct CDR3 sequences, with 85% to 95% occurring once and the leading ten covering more than 0.25%.

The chain joins TRBV11-2 to TRBJ2-6; tentative D call: TRBD1 (6 bases). Material: CD8+ T cells from PBMCs. This clonotype was sampled from a human donor in good health. CDR3: CASSWTVGSSGANVLTF. In DNA, the CDR3 is TGTGCCAGCAGTTGGACAGTTGGTTCCTCTGGGGCCAACGTCCTGACTTTC.